The source of this TCR beta chain is a study of T cell repertoires in cytomegalovirus infection. Each CDR3 protein is one row after TCRdb ran MiXCR on the reads. The sample includes about 920,000 distinct CDR3 sequences, less than 40% of them seen just once. V shed 4 bases, J shed 1 base, and the junction held 7 bases outside the gene matches. Per germline, CDR1 SGHVS and CDR2 FQNEAQ. CDR3 length: 16 residues. This clonotype was detected ten times or more. The antigen is undetermined. This material consisted of cultured CD8+ T cells from PBMCs, taken from culture after CMV antigen stimulation. This TCR was sampled from a human donor in good health (CMV status not recorded). Some clones in this sample may be carry-over from other donors' samples. The V and J genes are TRBV7-8 and TRBJ1-2, with 9 bases identical to TRBD1. The CDR3 region is CASSSPGQGFNYGYTF. CDR3 sequence (DNA): TGTGCCAGCAGCTCTCCGGGACAGGGATTTAACTATGGCTACACCTTC.